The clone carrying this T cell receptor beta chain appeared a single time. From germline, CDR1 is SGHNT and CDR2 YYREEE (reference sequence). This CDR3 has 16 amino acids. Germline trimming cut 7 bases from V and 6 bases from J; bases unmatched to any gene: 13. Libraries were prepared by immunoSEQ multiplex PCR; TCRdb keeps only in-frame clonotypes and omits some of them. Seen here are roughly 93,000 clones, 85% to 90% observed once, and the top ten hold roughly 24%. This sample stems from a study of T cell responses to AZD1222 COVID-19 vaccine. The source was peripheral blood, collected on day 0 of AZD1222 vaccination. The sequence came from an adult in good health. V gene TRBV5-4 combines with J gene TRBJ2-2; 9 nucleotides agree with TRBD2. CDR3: CASVKYAGGLSGELFF. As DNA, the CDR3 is TGTGCCAGCGTGAAGTATGCGGGAGGGCTGTCCGGGGAGCTGTTTTTT.